This T cell receptor (beta chain) was sequenced for a study of control samples from healthy donors and cancer patients. TCRdb's copy holds only in-frame clones and misses some; the assay was immunoSEQ multiplex PCR. There are fewer than 200,000 clones in the sample; around 91% occur only once, and just over 1.4% lies in the top ten. CDR1 is SQVTM and CDR2 is ANQGSEA in the germline V gene. The CDR3 is made up of 14 amino acids. Trimming stripped 4 bases from V and 7 bases from J, with 17 bases between. The TCR was taken from a woman aged 45-65 years in good health. The chain employs TRBV29-1 and TRBJ1-5; D perhaps matches TRBD1 (5 bases). The sample was blood. CDR3 sequence reads: CSVAGQAGGQPQHF. CDR3 nucleotide sequence: TGCAGCGTTGCAGGTCAGGCCGGGGGACAGCCCCAGCATTTT.